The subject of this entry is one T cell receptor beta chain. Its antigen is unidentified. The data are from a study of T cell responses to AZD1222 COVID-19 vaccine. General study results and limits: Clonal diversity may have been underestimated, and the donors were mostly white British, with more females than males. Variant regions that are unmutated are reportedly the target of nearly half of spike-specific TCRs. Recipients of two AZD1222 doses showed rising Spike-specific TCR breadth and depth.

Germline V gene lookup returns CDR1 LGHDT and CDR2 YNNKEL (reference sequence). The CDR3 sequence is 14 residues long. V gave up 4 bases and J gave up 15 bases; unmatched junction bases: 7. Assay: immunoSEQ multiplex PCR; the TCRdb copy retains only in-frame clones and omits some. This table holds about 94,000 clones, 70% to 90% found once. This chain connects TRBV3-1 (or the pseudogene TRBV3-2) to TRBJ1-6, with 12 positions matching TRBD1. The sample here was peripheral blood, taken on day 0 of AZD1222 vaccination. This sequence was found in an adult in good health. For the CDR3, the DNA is TGTGCCAGCAGCCTCCGGGACAGGGGGCATGGCCTCCACTTT. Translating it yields CASSLRDRGHGLHF.